The 25 T cell receptor beta chains below come from one sample, sequenced in a study of cytomegalovirus exposure and HLA in healthy donors. TCRdb keeps only in-frame clones here, not all; method: immunoSEQ multiplex PCR. The profile covers fewer than 200,000 clones, with 75% to 90% appearing a single time and roughly 15% taken by the ten largest. Sequencing input: PBMCs. The receptors shown here come from a man between 18 and 35 years old in good health and CMV-seropositive.

V gene TRBV5-1 combines with J gene TRBJ2-1; TRBD2 aligns across 13 bases. The V gene's germline CDR1 is SGHRS and CDR2 YFSETQ. The CDR3 sequence is 14 residues long. V gave up 3 bases and J gave up 8 bases; unmatched junction bases: 2. This CDR3 reads CASSSGTSGDEQFF. Written as DNA, the CDR3 is TGCGCCAGCAGCTCGGGGACTAGCGGGGATGAGCAGTTCTTC.

The gene calls are TRBV19 and TRBJ2-1, with 10 nucleotides matching TRBD2. The CDR3 totals 14 residues. V gave up 4 bases and J gave up 5 bases; unmatched junction bases: 2. From germline, CDR1 is LNHDA and CDR2 SQIVND (reference sequence). CDR3 sequence reads: CASSKGLADNEQFF. As DNA, the CDR3 is TGTGCCAGTAGTAAAGGACTAGCGGACAATGAGCAGTTCTTC.

V and J are TRBV2 and TRBJ2-3, with D possibly matching TRBD1 (5 bases). Germline values: CDR1 SNHLY, CDR2 FYNNEI. V gave up 4 bases and J gave up 1 base, with 6 bases separating them. The CDR3 covers 13 residues. As DNA, the CDR3 is TGTGCCAGCAGTGTGGGGCGCACAGATACGCAGTATTTT. Residues: CASSVGRTDTQYF.

In its sample, this clone was seen a few times. The rearrangement uses TRBV14 and TRBJ2-3; D call uncertain. The CDR3 loop spans 14 amino acids. The V end was cut by 1 base, the J end by 0 bases, with 5 bases between. Germline assignment: CDR1 SGHDN and CDR2 FVKESK. The CDR3 here is CASSQVLSTDTQYF. Here the CDR3 DNA reads TGTGCCAGCAGCCAAGTACTTAGCACAGATACGCAGTATTTT.

This chain joins TRBV27 and TRBJ1-1; 8 positions match TRBD1. The CDR3 covers 15 residues. After removal of 7 bases from V and 3 bases from J, the junction contained 10 bases not matched to a gene. The germline CDR1 and CDR2 sequences are MNHEY and SMNVEV (reference sequence). The CDR3 region is CASTPIQGGYTEAFF. CDR3 sequence (DNA): TGTGCCAGCACCCCTATACAGGGGGGTTACACTGAAGCTTTCTTT.

This clone showed up just once. The gene calls are TRBV5-4 and TRBJ2-5, with 7 bases fitting TRBD2. The CDR3 is 16 amino acids. The trim removed 1 base at V and 5 bases at J, leaving 11 bases unmatched. The germline V gene encodes CDR1 SGHNT and CDR2 YYREEE (reference sequence). CDR3 in DNA: TGTGCCAGCAGCTTGAACTCCGGACTAGGAGTCGAGACCCAGTACTTC. Translating gives CASSLNSGLGVETQYF. The whole variable domain, filled in from reference TRBV5-4 and TRBJ2-5, reads ETGVTQSPTHLIKTRGQQVTLRCSSQSGHNTVSWYQQALGQGPQFIFQYYREEENGRGNFPPRFSGLQFPNYSSELNVNALELDDSALYLCASSLNSGLGVETQYFGPGTRLLVL.

This CDR3 is CASREWGGNYGYTF. The CDR3 region has the DNA TGTGCCAGCAGGGAATGGGGGGGTAACTATGGCTACACCTTC. The chain is built from TRBV6-6 and TRBJ1-2; weak D call: TRBD1 (5 bases). CDR3 length: 14 amino acids. Germline CDR1 and CDR2: MNHNY and SVGAGI (reference sequence). The V and J ends lost 6 bases and 1 base respectively, with 12 bases between them.

The gene calls are TRBV30 and TRBJ2-7; D unclear. Germline CDR1 GTSNPN, CDR2 SVGIG (reference sequence). The CDR3 is made up of 12 amino acids. The V and J ends lost 1 base and 2 bases respectively, with 6 bases between them. The DNA of the CDR3 is TGTGCCTGGAGTGGTCAGACCTACGAGCAGTACTTC. It yields the protein CAWSGQTYEQYF.

The rearrangement joins TRBV6-6 to TRBJ2-7; TRBD1 matches at 9 bases. CDR1 is MNHNY, CDR2 SVGAGI, per germline (reference sequence). The CDR3 has 12 amino acids. The CDR3 region has the DNA TGTGGAACCGGACAGGGGAAGTACGAGCAGTACTTC. It specifies CGTGQGKYEQYF.

The chain couples TRBV18 to TRBJ1-2; the D is unclear. The CDR3 length is 14 residues. Trimming cost V 5 bases and J 4 bases, with 14 bases left between them. The germline gives CDR1 KGHSH, CDR2 LQKENI. The chain's CDR3 is CASSTDRETYGYTF. The CDR3 coding sequence is TGTGCCAGCTCAACAGATCGGGAAACCTATGGCTACACCTTC.

This clone came up a few times. The genes are TRBV5-6 and TRBJ2-1, with a weak D call TRBD2 (7 bases). CDR3 size: 15 residues. The V end lost 0 bases, the J end lost 9 bases, and 16 bases lay between the germline ends. The germline V gene has CDR1 SGHDT and CDR2 YYEEEE. CDR3 region: CASSLASGGDTEQFF. The CDR3 nucleotides read TGTGCCAGCAGCTTGGCTAGCGGAGGGGACACTGAGCAGTTCTTC.

V gene TRBV18 combines with J gene TRBJ1-1; a possible D gene is TRBD1 (5 bases). Germline CDR1 is KGHSH and CDR2 is LQKENI. Deletions cut 6 bases from V and 5 bases from J, with 13 bases between. The CDR3 is made up of 13 amino acids. The CDR3, as DNA: TGTGCCAGCTCTCGCATTCAGGGAACTGAAGCTTTCTTT. Translation gives CASSRIQGTEAFF.

J is TRBJ1-3 and V is TRBV30; D is ambiguous. Trimming pared 6 bases from V and 0 bases from J, leaving 12 bases between. Germline values: CDR1 GTSNPN, CDR2 SVGIG (reference sequence). This CDR3 is 14 amino acids long. CDR3 in amino acids: CACARGLSGNTIYF. The CDR3 DNA is TGTGCCTGCGCTCGAGGTCTCTCTGGAAACACCATATATTTT. Using reference TRBV30 and TRBJ1-3 for the parts outside the CDR3, the full variable domain is SQTIHQWPATLVQPVGSPLSLECTVEGTSNPNLYWYRQAAGRGLQLLFYSVGIGQISSEVPQNLSASRPQDRQFILSSKKLLLSDSGFYLCACARGLSGNTIYFGEGSWLTVV.

This sequence joins TRBV28 and TRBJ1-4; no clear D gene. The CDR3 contains 12 residues. The V gene's germline CDR1 is MDHEN and CDR2 SYDVKM. The V end lost 2 bases, the J end lost 8 bases, and 6 bases lay between the germline ends. The DNA for the CDR3 is TGTGCCAGCAGTTTAAGGGAGGAAAAACTGTTTTTT. Protein product: CASSLREEKLFF.

The chain carries TRBV4-1 and TRBJ2-6; TRBD1 is a possible D gene (5 bases). V was shortened by 7 bases and J by 2 bases, with 6 bases between the two germline ends. The CDR3 has 13 residues. Germline assignment: CDR1 MGHRA and CDR2 YSYEKL. The CDR3 DNA reads TGCGCCAGCAAGGGGCCTGGGGCCAACGTCCTGACTTTC. Its translation is CASKGPGANVLTF.

DNA of the CDR3: TGTGCCAGCAGTGAAATGGGCCGCGGACTAGCGGGAGGGCGAAAGACAGATACGCAGTATTTT. The encoded protein is CASSEMGRGLAGGRKTDTQYF. The V call is TRBV2, the J call TRBJ2-3; TRBD2 matches 15 bases. The CDR3 spans 21 residues. Germline CDR1 is SNHLY and CDR2 is FYNNEI. J lost 3 bases, V lost 2 bases, and 15 bases had no gene match.

This clone was picked up one time. The rearrangement uses TRBV30 and TRBJ1-1; the match to TRBD1 covers 7 bases. Germline values: CDR1 GTSNPN, CDR2 SVGIG (reference sequence). The J segment lost 4 bases and the V segment lost 2 bases, leaving 4 bases of the junction unmatched. The CDR3 consists of 13 residues. CDR3 nucleotides: TGTGCCTGGAGTCAACAGGGGAGCACTGAAGCTTTCTTT. Translated: CAWSQQGSTEAFF. Based on the CDR3 plus reference TRBV30 and TRBJ1-1, the full variable domain is SQTIHQWPATLVQPVGSPLSLECTVEGTSNPNLYWYRQAAGRGLQLLFYSVGIGQISSEVPQNLSASRPQDRQFILSSKKLLLSDSGFYLCAWSQQGSTEAFFGQGTRLTVV.

This clone was seen more than once but under ten times. The chain combines TRBV7-9 with TRBJ1-1; 7 nucleotides agree with TRBD1. Trimming at V came to 6 bases and at J to 1 base, leaving 5 bases not matched to a gene. Germline values: CDR1 SEHNR, CDR2 FQNEAQ (reference sequence). The CDR3 is 14 residues long. The CDR3 protein is CASSSTGKNTEAFF. The CDR3, as DNA: TGTGCCAGCAGTTCGACAGGGAAGAACACTGAAGCTTTCTTT.

J is TRBJ2-5 and V is TRBV7-3, with 9 bases fitting TRBD2. The V gene end was trimmed by 3 bases and the J gene end by 4 bases; junction bases not matched to a gene: 6. The CDR3 covers 15 residues. Germline values: CDR1 SGHTA, CDR2 FQGTGA. CDR3 loop: CASSFAGGPGETQYF. CDR3 sequence (DNA): TGTGCCAGCAGCTTCGCGGGGGGGCCGGGAGAGACCCAGTACTTC. The full variable domain, in which reference TRBV7-3 and TRBJ2-5 provide the parts outside the CDR3, is GAGVSQTPSNKVTEKGKYVELRCDPISGHTALYWYRQSLGQGPEFLIYFQGTGAADDSGLPNDRFFAVRPEGSVSTLKIQRTERGDSAVYLCASSFAGGPGETQYFGPGTRLLVL.

This chain links TRBV7-9 with TRBJ2-2; 14 nucleotides line up with TRBD2. The ends lost 5 bases at V and 4 bases at J; junction bases unmatched: 12. The CDR3 covers 19 residues. Germline CDR1 and CDR2: SEHNR and FQNEAQ (reference sequence). CDR3 residues: CASSPVPGLAGDRTGELFF. The CDR3 nucleotides are TGTGCCAGCAGCCCCGTCCCGGGACTAGCGGGAGATCGCACCGGGGAGCTGTTTTTT.

The chain recombines TRBV11-3 with TRBJ2-1, with D possibly TRBD2 on 6 matching bases. In germline, CDR1 is SGHNT, CDR2 YENEEA. CDR3 size: 13 residues. V was clipped by 4 bases and J by 9 bases, with 13 bases between them. CDR3 bases: TGTGCCAGCAGCTCATCCGTGGGGGGTGAGCAGTTCTTC. As protein: CASSSSVGGEQFF.

The chain links TRBV6-9 to TRBJ2-7; 7 bases agree with TRBD1. This CDR3 is built from 12 residues. Trimming cost V 11 bases and J 2 bases; bases outside gene matches: 6. Per germline, CDR1 MNHGY and CDR2 SVAAGI. CDR3 loop: CAWYRGTYEQYF. The DNA for the CDR3 is TGTGCCTGGTACAGGGGAACCTACGAGCAGTACTTC.

The rearrangement uses TRBV28 and TRBJ1-2; D gene uncertain. The CDR3 totals 13 residues. V was shortened by 7 bases and J by 4 bases, with 13 bases between the two germline ends. Germline V gives CDR1 MDHEN, CDR2 SYDVKM. The CDR3 loop reads CASTFGLSYGYTF. The CDR3 DNA sequence: TGTGCCAGCACCTTTGGGCTCAGCTATGGCTACACCTTC.

Here the CDR3 DNA reads TGTGCCAGCAGCGATATGGGACAGGGGACAGATACGCAGTATTTT. The encoded protein is CASSDMGQGTDTQYF. The gene calls are TRBV6-1 and TRBJ2-3; 10 positions match TRBD1. The CDR3 is 15 amino acids. Germline trimming cut 6 bases from V and 3 bases from J; bases unmatched to any gene: 6. Germline CDR1 is MNHNS and CDR2 is SASEGT.

The chain joins TRBV6-1 to TRBJ1-5; 7 nucleotides line up with TRBD1. The junction had 5 bases not matched to a gene; V was cut back by 4 bases and J by 5 bases. Germline loops: CDR1 MNHNS, CDR2 SASEGT. This CDR3 contains 14 residues. CDR3 DNA: TGTGCCAGCAGTGCTCAGGGGGAGGATCAGCCCCAGCATTTT. Translating gives CASSAQGEDQPQHF.